Reported below is one T cell receptor beta chain. Its antigen is still unknown. This CDR3 has 16 residues. Germline V gives CDR1 SGHNT, CDR2 YYREEE (reference sequence). V dropped 4 bases and J dropped 6 bases, with 20 bases sitting between them. TCRdb independently ran MiXCR on the reads; one entry per CDR3 protein. This table holds 830,000 or so distinct CDR3 sequences, roughly 33% found once. These data originate in a study of T cell repertoires in cytomegalovirus infection. In the study overall: Alongside well-studied HLA-B-restricted CMV epitopes, recently identified HLA-C-restricted CMV epitopes were also used. Shared public TCR beta signatures pointed to both CMV infection and a matching HLA type.

Study observations and caveats: HLA-C-restricted CMV clonotypes gave the most frequent clonotype in two of eight donors.

The genes are TRBV5-4 and TRBJ2-1, with D possibly being TRBD1 or TRBD2 (6 bases each). This specimen consisted of cultured CD8+ T cells from PBMCs, obtained from culture after CMV antigen stimulation. This clonotype was sampled from a human donor in good health (CMV status not recorded). Some clones in this sample may be carry-over from other donors' samples. CDR3 nucleotides: TGTGCCAGCAGCCCCCTCTTGGGGGGCCCGGGCAATGAGCAGTTCTTC. Translation: CASSPLLGGPGNEQFF.